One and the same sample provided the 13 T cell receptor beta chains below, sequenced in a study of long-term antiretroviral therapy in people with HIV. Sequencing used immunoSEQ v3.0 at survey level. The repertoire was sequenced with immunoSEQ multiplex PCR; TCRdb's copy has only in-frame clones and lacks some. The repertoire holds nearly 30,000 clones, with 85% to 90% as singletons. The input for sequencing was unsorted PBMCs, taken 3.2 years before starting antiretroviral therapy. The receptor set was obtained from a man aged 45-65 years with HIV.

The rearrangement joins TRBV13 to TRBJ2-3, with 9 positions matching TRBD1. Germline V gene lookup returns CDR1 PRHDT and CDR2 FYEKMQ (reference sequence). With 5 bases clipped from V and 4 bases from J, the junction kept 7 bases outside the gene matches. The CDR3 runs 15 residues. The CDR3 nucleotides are TGTGCCAGCAGCCTCCGGGACAGGGACCCAGATACGCAGTATTTT. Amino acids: CASSLRDRDPDTQYF.

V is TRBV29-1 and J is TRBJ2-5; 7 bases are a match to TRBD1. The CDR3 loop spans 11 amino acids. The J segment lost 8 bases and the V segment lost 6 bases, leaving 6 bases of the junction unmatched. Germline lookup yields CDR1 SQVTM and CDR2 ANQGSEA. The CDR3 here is CSVGTGDTQYF. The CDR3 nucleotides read TGCAGCGTGGGAACAGGGGACACCCAGTACTTC. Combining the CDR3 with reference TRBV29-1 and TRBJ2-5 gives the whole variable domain SAVISQKPSRDICQRGTSLTIQCQVDSQVTMMFWYRQQPGQSLTLIATANQGSEATYESGFVIDKFPISRPNLTFSTLTVSNMSPEDSSIYLCSVGTGDTQYFGPGTRLLVL.

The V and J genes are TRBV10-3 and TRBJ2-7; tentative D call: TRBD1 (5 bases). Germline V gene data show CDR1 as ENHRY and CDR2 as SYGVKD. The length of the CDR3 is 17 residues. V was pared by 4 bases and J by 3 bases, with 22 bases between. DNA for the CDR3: TGTGCCATCAGTGCCCTAGGGGTTCAGGACCGCTACTACGAGCAGTACTTC. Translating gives CAISALGVQDRYYEQYF.

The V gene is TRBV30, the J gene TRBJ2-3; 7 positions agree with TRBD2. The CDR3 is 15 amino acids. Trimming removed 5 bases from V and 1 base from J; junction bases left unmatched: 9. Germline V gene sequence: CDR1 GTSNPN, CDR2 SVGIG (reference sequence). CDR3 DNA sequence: TGTGCCTGGGAAGGAAGCGGGGCCGGCACAGATACGCAGTATTTT. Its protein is CAWEGSGAGTDTQYF.

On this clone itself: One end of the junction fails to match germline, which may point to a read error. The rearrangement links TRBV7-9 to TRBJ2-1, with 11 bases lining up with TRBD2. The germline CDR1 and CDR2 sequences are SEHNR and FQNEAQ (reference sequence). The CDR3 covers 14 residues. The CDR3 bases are TGTGCCAGCAGCTTAGATGGTACTAGCGGGGGCAGAGTCTTC. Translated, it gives CASSLDGTSGGRVF.

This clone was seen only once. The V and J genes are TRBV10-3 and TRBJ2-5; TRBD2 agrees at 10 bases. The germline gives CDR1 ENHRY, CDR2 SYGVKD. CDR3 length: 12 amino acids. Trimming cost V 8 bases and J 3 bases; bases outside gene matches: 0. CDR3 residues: CAIGLAEETQYF. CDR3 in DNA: TGTGCCATCGGACTAGCGGAAGAGACCCAGTACTTC.

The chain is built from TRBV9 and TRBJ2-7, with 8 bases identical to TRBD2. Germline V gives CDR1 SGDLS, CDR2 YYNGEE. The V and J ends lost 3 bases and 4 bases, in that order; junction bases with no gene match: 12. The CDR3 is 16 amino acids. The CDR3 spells CASSDSLAGASYEQYF. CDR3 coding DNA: TGTGCCAGCAGCGACTCCCTAGCGGGTGCCAGTTACGAGCAGTACTTC.

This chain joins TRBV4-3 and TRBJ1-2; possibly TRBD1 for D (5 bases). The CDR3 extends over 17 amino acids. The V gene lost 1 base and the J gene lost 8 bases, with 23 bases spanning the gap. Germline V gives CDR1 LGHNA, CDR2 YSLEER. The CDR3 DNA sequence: TGCGCCAGCAGCCAAGGATGGAGGGACGGTCCACCCCGCGGCTACACCTTC. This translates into CASSQGWRDGPPRGYTF.

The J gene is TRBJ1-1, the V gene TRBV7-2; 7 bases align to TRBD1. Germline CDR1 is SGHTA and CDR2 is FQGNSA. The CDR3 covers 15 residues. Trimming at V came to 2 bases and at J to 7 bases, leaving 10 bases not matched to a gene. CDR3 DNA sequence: TGTGCCAGCAGCTTATACAGGGGTAGGCAGAGTGAAGCTTTCTTT. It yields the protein CASSLYRGRQSEAFF.

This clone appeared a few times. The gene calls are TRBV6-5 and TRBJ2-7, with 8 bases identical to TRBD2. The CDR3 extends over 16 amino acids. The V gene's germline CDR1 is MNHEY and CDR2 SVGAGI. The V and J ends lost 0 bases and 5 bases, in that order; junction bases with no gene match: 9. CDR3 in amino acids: CASSYSRTGGPNEQYF. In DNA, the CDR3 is TGTGCCAGCAGTTACTCACGGACGGGGGGGCCTAACGAGCAGTACTTC.

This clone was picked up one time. DNA of the CDR3: TGTGCCAGCAGTGCGGGGACTAGCGGAGTCAATGAGCAGTTCTTC. This sequence encodes CASSAGTSGVNEQFF. J is TRBJ2-1 and V is TRBV9, with 11 bases matching TRBD2. This CDR3 comprises 15 residues. V was clipped by 5 bases and J by 6 bases; unmatched bases: 7. In germline, CDR1 is SGDLS, CDR2 YYNGEE. Using reference TRBV9 and TRBJ2-1 for the parts outside the CDR3, the full variable domain is DSGVTQTPKHLITATGQRVTLRCSPRSGDLSVYWYQQSLDQGLQFLIQYYNGEERAKGNILERFSAQQFPDLHSELNLSSLELGDSALYFCASSAGTSGVNEQFFGPGTRLTVL.

This chain's CDR3 is CASSQDEVQPQHF. In nucleotides, the CDR3 is TGCGCCAGCAGCCAAGATGAGGTTCAGCCCCAGCATTTT. The chain uses TRBV4-3 and TRBJ1-5; D not certain. Germline loops: CDR1 LGHNA, CDR2 YSLEER. V was pared by 0 bases and J by 6 bases, with 6 bases between. The CDR3 loop spans 13 amino acids.

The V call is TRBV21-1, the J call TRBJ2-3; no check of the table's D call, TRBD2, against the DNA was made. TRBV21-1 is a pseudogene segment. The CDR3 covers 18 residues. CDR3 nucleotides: TGTGCCAGCAGCAAAGAGGTCGGGGGGGCCCTATGCACAGATACGCAGTATTTT. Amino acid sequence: CASSKEVGGALCTDTQYF.